The clone carrying this T cell receptor beta chain was seen ten or more times. Its cognate antigen is unknown. In this cohort's terms, stable hyperthyroidism meant no ophthalmopathy by 18 months of follow-up. As the starting material, over 9 ml of fresh peripheral blood yielded the PBMCs. The source of the sample is a study of Graves' ophthalmopathy and Graves' hyperthyroidism. Study-wide results and caveats: Ophthalmopathy progression predictions by the model showed roughly 75% specificity and about 68% sensitivity.

This CDR3 has 14 amino acids. Germline values: CDR1 SQVTM, CDR2 ANQGSEA. Trimming removed 6 bases at V and 1 base at J, with 15 bases between. CDR3 regions of TCR beta were amplified from RNA transcripts. First-round RT-PCR employed HTBI primers, with a second-round multiplex PCR after it. TCRdb independently ran MiXCR on the multiplex PCR reads; one entry per CDR3 protein. The data show about 380,000 distinct CDR3 sequences, 15% seen once. The chain combines TRBV29-1 with TRBJ1-1, with a tentative D call TRBD1 (6 bases). The sequence was obtained from a young woman with stable Graves' hyperthyroidism. Material for sequencing was peripheral blood. As DNA, the CDR3 is TGCAGCGTGGGTCACCGGGACAAGAACACTGAAGCTTTCTTT. This sequence encodes CSVGHRDKNTEAFF. Full variable domain (remainder filled in from reference TRBV29-1 and TRBJ1-1): SAVISQKPSRDICQRGTSLTIQCQVDSQVTMMFWYRQQPGQSLTLIATANQGSEATYESGFVIDKFPISRPNLTFSTLTVSNMSPEDSSIYLCSVGHRDKNTEAFFGQGTRLTVV.